This T cell receptor beta chain was sequenced in a study of shared clonotypes between healthy human individuals. The CDR3 totals 17 residues. Germline CDR1 SGHRS, CDR2 YFSETQ. Trimming cost V 7 bases and J 5 bases; bases outside gene matches: 17. In regard to this clone: The antigen remains unidentified.

Study-level findings and limits: Clonotypes not shared had lower generation probabilities than those common to all four donors.

It was at deep level that the assay was run. Assay: immunoSEQ multiplex PCR; the TCRdb copy retains only in-frame clones and omits some. The sample records about 2.5 million clones, about nine tenths being singletons. Sequenced material: naive CD4+ T cells from PBMCs. Subset indicated: CD45RA+ positively selected. The clonotype originates from a man aged 18 to 29 in good health. Some clones in this sample may be carry-over from other donors' samples. The chain joins TRBV5-1 to TRBJ2-2, with TRBD2 matching over 7 bases. Written as DNA, the CDR3 is TGCGCCAGCGAGAAAGGATTTGGGGACTATAATACCGGGGAGCTGTTTTTT. Protein sequence: CASEKGFGDYNTGELFF.